This TCR beta chain was identified during a study of molecular identifiers for immune sequencing clone quantification (dated by TCRdb to the late 2010s). Concerning the study at large: For a replicate experiment, RNA from approximately 20,000 or 100,000 naive CD8 T cells was divided into five aliquots, and four of the five aliquots were sequenced. CD8 T cells were used in a methods study to benchmark molecular-identifier clustering-based TCR repertoire sequencing (MIDCIRS) and TCR RNA copy counting. The paper as a whole reports these results and caveats: Highly expanded clone sizes could be underestimated if identical TCR molecules share a barcode. Spiked-in Jurkat TCR RNA equal to a single cell's worth was reported to be detectable even within 1,100,000 naive CD8 T cells. In CMV-specific effector cells, clones with more than 20 RNA copies contained over 99% of molecules, whereas in naive cells such clones contained under 1% of molecules. Spiked-in Jurkat TCR RNA (roughly 10 copies' worth), which is not part of the donor repertoire, was contained in the naive libraries. Modeling gave around 3.3 recovered TCR RNA copies per cell versus around 10 by digital PCR, implying approximately 30% capture efficiency. Without barcode sub-clustering, chimeric consensus sequences inflated TCR diversity; chimeras reached as high as 47%.

The table lists this clonotype with many counts. Which antigen it targets is not known. Base qualities are not at hand, and no much larger clone is one base apart. The method was PCR. Sequencing took place on an Illumina HiSeq 4000. Bulk TCR libraries were prepared as previously described, using TCR primers listed in Table S5. Purification of total RNA was performed with the Qiagen AllPrep DNA/RNA kit. Before analysis, reads from multiple sequencing runs of the same library were pooled. In the original analysis: Reads were retained only if their TCR constant sequence matched exactly, and those retained reads were trimmed to 150 nt and grouped according to their 12-nt molecular barcodes. Reads in each barcode group were sub-clustered using a 15% Levenshtein threshold, and a quality-weighted consensus sequence was built for each RNA molecule. Non-functional sequences were filtered out, along with any lower-count sequence sitting one edit away from another sequence. Based on a fit of two negative binomial distributions, barcode sub-clusters having less than 20% of the maximum read count were discarded. TCRdb reprocessing: public reads trimmed at Q25 with fastp, clones called with MiXCR, in-frame beta chains kept. Each entry is one CDR3 protein sequence, shown with its most common DNA and genes. For this entry, the V and J calls and clone size follow TCRdb and not the study's own pipeline. The sample records tens of thousands of distinct CDR3 sequences, 17% of which are singletons. The top ten constitute 0.99% of the sample.

The CDR3 has 14 amino acids, counting the end cysteine and phenylalanine. The sequence is cut down to CDR3 DNA, 42 bases in frame from base 1. The germline ends are 7 bases apart after V is trimmed by 3 bases and J by 0 bases. For CDR1 and CDR2, the germline V gene (reference sequence) lists MNHEY and SMNVEV. Libraries of naive CD8 T cells were generated from roughly 21,000 to 960,000 sorted cells, with 10%, 30% or 50% of the purified RNA used. Naive CD8 T cells were FACS-sorted as CD8+CD4-CCR7+CD45RA+ on a BD FACSAria II into RLT Plus buffer. To test detection sensitivity, Jurkat RNA equal to over nine TCR copies was added to samples of roughly 19,000-1,100,000 naive CD8 T cells. CD8 T cells were enriched using RosetteSep CD8+ T Cell Enrichment Cocktail and Ficoll-Paque, and the enriched cells then underwent ACK red cell lysis.

This chain is built from TRBV27 and TRBJ2-3, with no D gene named confidently. This receptor was obtained from a human donor in good health. Some libraries in this study had Jurkat cell RNA spiked in. Input material: naive CD8+ T cells from blood, with Jurkat cell RNA spiked in. The intended sense of this specimen's cell subset or site label: FACS-sorted CD8+CD4-CCR7+CD45RA+ naive T cells. CDR3 region: CASSFSRSTDTQYF. The bases are TGTGCCAGCAGTTTCTCCCGCAGCACAGATACGCAGTATTTT.